This T cell receptor beta chain was found in a study of a mutant IDH1 vaccine in newly diagnosed glioma. Details on this clone: Its specificity is unknown.

Some clones are missing from TCRdb's copy, which holds only in-frame ones; the method was immunoSEQ multiplex PCR. This sample has 53,000 or so clones, with approximately 79% found just once. The time point was: week 35, safety follow-up. Topical imiquimod accompanied each vaccine dose, which consisted of 300 ug of mutant IDH1 20-mer peptide. Patients received eight vaccinations in weeks 1, 3, 5, 7, 11, 15, 19, 23. The CDR3 runs 14 residues. V lost 4 bases, J lost 2 bases, and 4 bases stayed unmatched. Per the germline V gene, CDR1 is SGHDN and CDR2 is FVKESK. The source is a man in his forties or fifties with glioma. The V and J genes are TRBV14 and TRBJ1-1, with TRBD1 identical over 7 bases. This specimen consisted of PBMCs, obtained from a glioma patient whose treatment included an IDH1 peptide vaccine. The DNA for the CDR3 is TGTGCCAGCAGCCGGGGACAGCTAAACACTGAAGCTTTCTTT. Its protein is CASSRGQLNTEAFF.